The clone carrying this TCR beta chain showed up just a few times. Its antigen is not known. The sample is drawn from a study of T cells in localized non-small cell lung cancer. Findings and limits, study-wide: Higher T cell density in the blood was associated with longer overall survival, whereas higher adjacent-lung clonality associated with shorter survival.

Some clones are missing from TCRdb's copy, which holds only in-frame ones; the method was immunoSEQ multiplex PCR. The sample has 75,000 to 90,000 clones; approximately 84% are singletons. Trimming removed 2 bases from V and 7 bases from J, with 17 bases in between. Germline values: CDR1 MNHEY, CDR2 SMNVEV (reference sequence). The CDR3 is 15 residues long. Sequences were derived from peripheral blood, sampled before any cancer treatment. This chain uses TRBV27 with TRBJ1-2; D not certain. The source of this sequence is a man aged 35-75 years with stage I lung adenocarcinoma. Written as DNA, the CDR3 is TGTGCCAGCAGTTTAGCAGCATCCCCCGGTGGTGGCTACACCTTC. Protein sequence: CASSLAASPGGGYTF.